This TCR beta chain was documented in a study of cytomegalovirus exposure and HLA in healthy donors (dated by TCRdb to 2016 to 2017). As for the study more broadly: In an earlier analysis of under 600 of the donors, 250 to 350 Gb of sequence data and 95 million to 130 million unique TCR beta sequences from 150 million to 200 million T cells were reported. Around 320 gigabases of sequencing data and approximately 84 million unique TCR sequences were included in an early release covering about 600 HLA-typed donors. Of the approximately 400 genotyped donors, around 81% fell in the genetic ancestry cluster associated with self-reported Caucasian donors. The study was designed to test whether signatures of past pathogen exposure could be identified by cataloging public T cell receptors. The study used immunosequencing to profile the T cell repertoires of more than 650 subjects and linked those repertoires to cytomegalovirus serostatus. A separate validation cohort of over a hundred different subjects was used in addition to the roughly 700-subject first cohort. The study combined high-throughput TCR immunosequencing, statistical association of individual TCRs with disease status, and machine learning to predict cytomegalovirus infection status. To study patterns of TCR occurrence, a later analysis re-analyzed previously published TCR beta repertoires from 650 to 750 donors and added high-resolution HLA genotyping. Rather than drawing on any new phenotypic data, the later analysis identified candidate immune exposures from TCR beta sequences and the way those sequences occurred across donors. To decide whether each TCR beta V gene segment behaved as functional or pseudogenic, an earlier analysis of nearly 600 of the donors relied on high-throughput TCR beta sequencing. Alongside the repertoire data, information on donor age, sex, ethnicity and CMV serostatus was compiled. In a later genetic analysis, genome-wide SNP genotypes for about three fifths of the roughly 670 donors were used, and that subset was treated as a discovery cohort. All discovery cohort repertoires had been generated using a single sequencing platform. Class I and class II HLA loci were covered by the typing at four-digit resolution. The number of donors typed differed by locus, with about 629-640 for A, B, C, DRB1 and DQB1, around 520 for DQA1, 600 to 610 for DPA1, and some 450 for DPB1. Roughly five DR-DQ haplotypes were treated as single units for association and clustering because of strong linkage in the cohort. On average, 235,054 unique TCR beta nucleotide sequences were sequenced per donor among fewer than 500 genotyped donors of the cohort, with 15% to 20% of those sequences being non-productive. Broader findings and caveats from the paper: According to a later analysis, most CMV-associated TCR beta chains appeared to be HLA-restricted, and the HLA associations seemed to be driven largely by CMV exposure. Most TCR sequences were seen in very few donors, while some public TCRs were found in many individuals. The only immune exposure information available for the cohort was CMV serostatus. Because some donors lacked HLA typing at each locus, the association tests relied only on the typed subset. Correlated functional status among segregating V segments might reflect linkage disequilibrium, but an unknown experimental factor could not be ruled out. A later genetic analysis associated a missense DCLRE1C variant with V-gene and J-gene trimming of TCR beta chains, and an independent cohort replicated the association. When HLA alleles, especially DR and DQ, strongly co-occurred, TCR associations were difficult to assign to individual alleles. Sequencing depth was assumed to be roughly uniform across donors in the presence/absence analyses, though that assumption may not hold. A later analysis associated 16,951 TCR beta sequences with specific HLA alleles at a false discovery rate of 0.05. Three of the identified cytomegalovirus-associated TCR beta chains were confirmed in vitro to be specific for cytomegalovirus antigens. Cytomegalovirus status was reported to be diagnosed by the classifier with high specificity and sensitivity in both the original and validation cohorts. In a later analysis, several top co-occurrence clusters were reported to appear linked to parvovirus B19, influenza, CMV and Epstein-Barr virus. Compared with the approximately 710-donor mean, donors in an Asian-associated ancestry cluster had fewer N-insertions in productive TCRs, according to a later genetic analysis. A further reported finding was that TCR beta sequences accurately predicted the HLA-A and HLA-B alleles for most subjects in the first cohort. The study listed approximately 150 TCR beta chains as associated with cytomegalovirus. In a later analysis, HLA-associated TCR beta chains were found to be more clonally expanded and to have lower generation probabilities than equally common non-associated chains. In an earlier analysis of more than 450 of the donors, most TCR beta V segments were observed in productive rearrangements about 87% or about 30% of the time, broadly matching IMGT annotations. A group of highly shared sequence variants was considered likely to be a technical artifact of the sequencing pipeline. In a later analysis, the rate of TCR association differed among HLA loci, with DRB1 alleles having the most associated TCRs and HLA-C alleles having the fewest. Because the 87-base-pair reads could not distinguish some IMGT-functional V segments, including TRBV6-2 and TRBV6-3, those segments were excluded. Because counts were too low, seventeen rarely observed V segments, including chromosome 9 orphons, were left out of the earlier analysis of some 600 of the donors. The cohort was sequenced for TCR beta chains only, and without alpha or paired-chain data the features that could be detected were limited. The authors suggested that the approach could potentially be generalized to other disease states and immunological phenotypes.

The cohort was made up of 666 healthy bone marrow donors. At the time of sampling, every cohort member was nominally healthy, though immune exposures that went unrecorded were likely present. The donor was CMV seropositive and belonged to the group of 250 to 350 seropositive cohort members. A peripheral blood sample was collected from each donor, and TCR beta sequencing was performed on peripheral blood mononuclear cells. Genomic DNA was extracted from the blood cell samples with the Qiagen DNeasy Blood Extraction Kit. Taken from the germline V gene (reference sequence), the CDR1 and CDR2 loops are LNHDA and SQIVND. From the cysteine up to the phenylalanine, the CDR3 has a length of 15 residues. The only DNA kept is the CDR3, 45 bases in frame from the first base. V is clipped by 0 bases and J by 3 bases, and the sequence between their germline boundaries is 8 bases long. Library preparation used the immunoSEQ multiplex PCR assay. A mixture of 60 forward primers for TCR Vbeta segments and 13 reverse primers for TCR Jbeta segments was used in the multiplex PCR. A multiplex PCR assay on genomic DNA amplified the CDR3 region of rearranged TCR beta genes. On the Illumina HiSeq System, the amplified TCR beta libraries were sequenced as 87-base-pair reads. The study's processing was this. Across the 666 repertoires, a later analysis counted roughly 77 million unique TCR beta chains, 9 million to 14 million of which were shared by at least two donors. Raw reads were error-corrected and collapsed into unique sequences by a nearest-neighbor algorithm in which closely related sequences were merged to remove PCR and sequencing errors. V, D and J gene segments were assigned by aligning CDR3 sequences to IMGT reference sequences. For a sequence to be retained, at least a six-nucleotide match to both a V gene segment and a J gene segment was required. Rearrangements were classified as productive when the CDR3 lacked stop codons and remained in frame with V and J, and all other rearrangements were classified as non-productive. CDR3 was defined according to IMGT convention as the region running from the second conserved V-encoded cysteine to the conserved J-encoded phenylalanine. Sequences without an unambiguous match to a single V gene segment were excluded from the earlier analysis of approximately 600 of the donors. An earlier analysis of just under 600 of the donors called V segments functional above 56.7% productive rearrangements and segregating when the between-donor standard deviation exceeded 5%. A statistical classification framework was built for diagnosing cytomegalovirus status from the catalog of TCR beta chain sequences. V and J gene assignment, in a later analysis, came from comparing TCR nucleotide sequences with IMGT/GENE-DB human TR gene sequences. Using the TCRdist pipeline, a later analysis assigned CDR3 sequences along with most-parsimonious VDJ recombination scenarios. In a later analysis, each TCR beta chain was defined by its CDR3 amino acid sequence together with its V-gene family, and reads without a unique V-gene family were excluded. A later analysis removed several hundred highly shared, low-generation-probability nucleotide sequences to deal with suspected cross-contamination and a sequencing artifact. In a later analysis, a clonal expansion index was calculated for each public chain from normalized within-repertoire ranks of inferred template counts. A later analysis computed generation probabilities with a VDJ recombination model fitted to out-of-frame rearrangements, and checked the results against IGoR. In a later analysis, TCR-TCR, TCR-HLA and TCR-CMV co-occurrence was scored with hypergeometric tests, and a repertoire-size bias correction was applied to TCR pairs. To estimate false discovery rates, a later analysis permuted the HLA or CMV assignments 20 times. A later analysis grouped co-occurring TCRs with DBSCAN, adding TCRdist sequence similarity when clustering within HLA-allele-positive subsets. Repertoires with fewer than 30,000 or more than 120,000 public chains, plus five repertoires with anomalous nucleotide sharing, were excluded from co-occurrence clustering. Held by TCRdb, this immuneACCESS table contains in-frame sequences only and omits some clones. Under half of the omission traces to an unresolved V gene where checked; the cause of the rest is unknown. V and J calls and clone size are those listed in that table; D and trimming were worked out from the DNA. The sample table records 100,000 to 150,000 clones; more than 65% of these occur just once. 3.5% to 4.5% of the sample lies in the top ten.

In this sample, this clone turned up once. It has no known antigen specificity. Per-nucleotide qualities are absent, and no much larger clonotype sits a single base away. The chain is encoded by TRBV19 joined to TRBJ2-2; TRBD1 is possibly the D segment (5 matching bases). The specimen sequenced was PBMCs. This clonotype was sampled from a man aged 18 to 30 in good health and CMV-seropositive. The DNA is TGTGCCAGTAGTATAGATCCAGGGCACACCGGGGAGCTGTTTTTT. Its translation reads: CASSIDPGHTGELFF.